The TCR beta chain described here comes from a study of blood T cell repertoires in COVID-19. For the study at large: PBMCs, B-cell-depleted T cells, or T cells were the source of the cDNA or gDNA that made up the material.

The assay was immunoSEQ multiplex PCR, and TCRdb's table has in-frame clones only and misses some. Of 100,000 to 150,000 clones in the sample, over 75% were seen once. CDR1 and CDR2 (germline): SGHKS, YYEKEE (reference sequence). The CDR3 totals 15 residues. The trim removed 3 bases at V and 7 bases at J, leaving 9 bases unmatched. The sequenced sample consisted of peripheral blood. The source of this sequence is a man aged 65-85 years with active or convalescent COVID-19. V gene TRBV5-5 combines with J gene TRBJ2-2; 7 nucleotides line up with TRBD2. The CDR3 nucleotides are TGTGCCAGCAGCTCCCAGCCCCCGGGAGGCGGGGAGCTGTTTTTT. Translation: CASSSQPPGGGELFF.